This entry lists 32 T cell receptor beta chains sequenced from one sample in a study of blood T cell repertoires in COVID-19. Sequencing used immunoSEQ multiplex PCR; TCRdb keeps in-frame clones, though not all of them. The table lists about 240,000 clones, over 80% of them singletons, with 2% to 3% in the top ten. Sequencing was performed on PBMCs or T cells enriched from blood (not recorded which). Every receptor here comes from a woman in her twenties or thirties with acute COVID-19.

The J gene is TRBJ1-2, the V gene TRBV19, with D possibly matching TRBD1 (5 bases). Germline-derived CDR1 and CDR2 are LNHDA and SQIVND (reference sequence). The CDR3 length is 11 residues. The ends were cut back, 5 bases at V and 6 bases at J, with 7 bases in the middle. CDR3 sequence reads: CASSSGDGYTF. In nucleotides, the CDR3 is TGTGCCAGTAGTTCGGGGGATGGCTACACCTTC.

There are a few counts of this clone. The J gene is TRBJ1-5, the V gene TRBV6-2 or TRBV6-3, with D uncertain. The V and J ends lost 2 bases and 5 bases respectively, with 7 bases between them. Germline CDR1 MNHEY, CDR2 SVGEGT. The CDR3 contains 13 residues. CDR3 bases: TGTGCCAGCAGTTACGAGGGAGATCAGCCCCAGCATTTT. Translated, it gives CASSYEGDQPQHF.

Concerning this clone: The same CDR3 arises from other DNA sequences in this sample as well. This chain links TRBV7-2 with TRBJ2-7; D is unclear. The V end lost 1 base, the J end lost 3 bases, and 10 bases lay between the germline ends. CDR3 length: 14 residues. Germline V gives CDR1 SGHTA, CDR2 FQGNSA. The CDR3 coding sequence is TGTGCCAGCAGCTTAGGTGGCACCAGCTACGAGCAGTACTTC. Translated, it gives CASSLGGTSYEQYF.

The chain uses TRBV7-9 and TRBJ1-1; no reliable D call. Deletions cut 3 bases from V and 5 bases from J, with 10 bases between. Germline V gene sequence: CDR1 SEHNR, CDR2 FQNEAQ (reference sequence). The CDR3 runs to 13 residues. CDR3 in DNA: TGTGCCAGCAGCTTGAGGAGTGGGACTGAAGCTTTCTTT. Encoded protein: CASSLRSGTEAFF.

This chain uses TRBV10-3 with TRBJ1-1; the D gene is possibly TRBD1 (5 bases). Trimming removed 0 bases from V and 0 bases from J, with 8 bases in between. CDR1 is ENHRY, CDR2 SYGVKD, per germline. This CDR3 region has 15 residues. CDR3 DNA sequence: TGTGCCATCAGTGAGTCGGGGCGCATGAACACTGAAGCTTTCTTT. Translating it yields CAISESGRMNTEAFF.

The V and J genes are TRBV6-4 and TRBJ1-6, with D maybe TRBD1 (5 bases). The CDR3 covers 15 residues. Germline CDR1 MRHNA, CDR2 SNTAGT. Trimming shortened V by 5 bases and J by 7 bases, and 15 bases separated the two germline ends. CDR3 sequence: CASSQGVRENSPLHF. CDR3 DNA: TGTGCCAGCAGTCAAGGCGTCAGGGAAAATTCACCCCTCCACTTT.

This chain connects TRBV20-1 to TRBJ2-5, with 9 bases fitting TRBD2. V gave up 3 bases and J gave up 5 bases; unmatched junction bases: 10. This CDR3 has 15 amino acids. Per the germline V gene, CDR1 is DFQATT and CDR2 is SNEGSKA (reference sequence). CDR3 region: CSASAVAGATETQYF. The CDR3 DNA follows: TGCAGTGCTAGTGCGGTAGCGGGGGCGACCGAGACCCAGTACTTC.

V is TRBV5-6 and J is TRBJ1-1, with 8 positions matching TRBD1. The CDR3 is made up of 14 amino acids. The J segment lost 6 bases and the V segment lost 4 bases, leaving 8 bases of the junction unmatched. Germline V gene sequence: CDR1 SGHDT, CDR2 YYEEEE. CDR3 sequence: CASSIDRGNPEAFF. The DNA of the CDR3 is TGTGCCAGCAGCATCGACAGGGGTAACCCTGAAGCTTTCTTT.

V gene TRBV7-9 combines with J gene TRBJ1-5; TRBD1 matches 9 bases. This CDR3 is built from 18 residues. The germline CDR1 and CDR2 sequences are SEHNR and FQNEAQ (reference sequence). V was pared by 3 bases and J by 5 bases, with 14 bases of the junction left unmatched. The CDR3 bases are TGTGCCAGCAGCTTGGGGATAGCCGGGACAGGGTTCCATCAGCCCCAGCATTTT. Its protein is CASSLGIAGTGFHQPQHF.

The chain is built from TRBV2 and TRBJ1-1; D gene ambiguous. The CDR3 is made up of 13 amino acids. The germline gives CDR1 SNHLY, CDR2 FYNNEI. The germline V and J ends were trimmed by 6 bases and 3 bases, with 11 bases remaining between them. CDR3 bases: TGTGCCAGCAGGGCCCCCTTTTACACTGAAGCTTTCTTT. It yields the protein CASRAPFYTEAFF.

For this clone: Likely a read error: the CDR3 ends without its conserved phenylalanine or tryptophan. The DNA is omitted, as the CDR3 cannot be located on it reliably, and the CDR3 follows TCRdb's listing. V usage is TRBV5-1 and J usage is TRBJ2-7; the table calls TRBD2, which could not be checked here. The CDR3 contains 13 residues when both ends are counted. CDR1 SGHRS and CDR2 YFSETQ come from the germline V gene. The CDR3 is CASSSAADYEPYL.

The rearrangement links TRBV19 to TRBJ1-1; 9 bases are shared with TRBD1. The germline V gene has CDR1 LNHDA and CDR2 SQIVND (reference sequence). The CDR3 runs 14 residues. The ends lost 6 bases at V and 6 bases at J; junction bases unmatched: 8. The CDR3 here is CASRGVGTGSEAFF. The CDR3 nucleotides are TGTGCCAGTAGAGGGGTCGGGACAGGGTCTGAAGCTTTCTTT.

The chain is built from TRBV25-1 and TRBJ2-3, with D maybe TRBD2 (6 bases). Looked up from germline, CDR1 is MGHDK and CDR2 is SYGVNS. The germline V and J ends were trimmed by 3 bases and 0 bases, with 10 bases remaining between them. This CDR3 is built from 15 residues. CDR3 sequence reads: CASSDGRGSTDTQYF. The CDR3 bases are TGTGCCAGCAGTGACGGACGGGGGAGCACAGATACGCAGTATTTT.

The chain joins TRBV18 to TRBJ2-3; possible D gene TRBD1, 6 bases. CDR3 length: 16 amino acids. CDR1 and CDR2 from the germline V gene are KGHSH and LQKENI. V shed 3 bases and J shed 3 bases, with 16 bases lying between them. This chain's CDR3 is CASSPLDSPETDTQYF. In DNA form, the CDR3 reads TGTGCCAGCTCACCCCTGGACAGTCCGGAGACAGATACGCAGTATTTT.

The V call is TRBV9, the J call TRBJ1-1; D possibly corresponds to TRBD1 (6 bases). Trimming took off 3 bases at V and 0 bases at J, with 12 bases between the two ends. The CDR3 has 15 residues. Per the germline V gene, CDR1 is SGDLS and CDR2 is YYNGEE. The CDR3 DNA reads TGTGCCAGCAGCGCGTCGACAGGTATGAACACTGAAGCTTTCTTT. It specifies CASSASTGMNTEAFF.

The chain combines TRBV7-9 with TRBJ1-1; D is perhaps TRBD1 (5 bases). Per the germline V gene, CDR1 is SEHNR and CDR2 is FQNEAQ (reference sequence). With 5 bases removed from V and 7 bases from J, the gap between germline ends came to 14 bases. The CDR3 runs 13 residues. This chain's CDR3 is CASSPTVGGEAFF. Here the CDR3 DNA reads TGTGCCAGCAGCCCGACAGTCGGGGGTGAAGCTTTCTTT.

The chain couples TRBV11-2 to TRBJ1-1, with a tentative D call TRBD1 (6 bases). The CDR3 spans 17 residues. V was trimmed by 2 bases and J by 6 bases, leaving 22 bases between them. The germline gives CDR1 SGHAT, CDR2 FQNNGV. The CDR3, as DNA: TGTGCCAGCAGCTTAACTTACCCCCCCCTACAGGGACCTGAAGCTTTCTTT. Encoded protein: CASSLTYPPLQGPEAFF. Full variable domain (outside the CDR3, taken from reference TRBV11-2 and TRBJ1-1): EAGVAQSPRYKIIEKRQSVAFWCNPISGHATLYWYQQILGQGPKLLIQFQNNGVVDDSQLPKDRFSAERLKGVDSTLKIQPAKLEDSAVYLCASSLTYPPLQGPEAFFGQGTRLTVV.

This chain joins TRBV5-1 and TRBJ2-1, with 10 bases identical to TRBD2. CDR3 length: 15 residues. V was clipped by 1 base and J by 6 bases; unmatched bases: 4. Germline-derived CDR1 and CDR2 are SGHRS and YFSETQ. This chain's CDR3 is CASSLTSGEINEQFF. The DNA for the CDR3 is TGCGCCAGCAGCTTGACTAGCGGGGAGATCAATGAGCAGTTCTTC.

This rearrangement joins TRBV5-1 to TRBJ2-5, with 7 bases identical to TRBD2. The CDR3 is made up of 15 amino acids. CDR1 and CDR2 (germline): SGHRS, YFSETQ. The ends lost 0 bases at V and 5 bases at J; junction bases unmatched: 7. CDR3 nucleotide sequence: TGCGCCAGCAGCTTGGAGGCTCCCGGGAGGGAGACCCAGTACTTC. It yields the protein CASSLEAPGRETQYF.

The V gene is TRBV7-9, the J gene TRBJ2-1, with 11 bases lining up with TRBD2. The germline V gene has CDR1 SEHNR and CDR2 FQNEAQ (reference sequence). V lost 6 bases, J lost 7 bases, and 8 bases stayed unmatched. This CDR3 has 15 amino acids. The CDR3 loop reads CASRPTSGGMNEQFF. The CDR3 region has the DNA TGTGCCAGCAGGCCTACTAGCGGGGGTATGAATGAGCAGTTCTTC.

V usage is TRBV7-2 and J usage is TRBJ1-5; 8 bases align to TRBD1. CDR3 size: 17 residues. V dropped 4 bases and J dropped 6; count of bases not matched to a gene: 14. The germline V gene encodes CDR1 SGHTA and CDR2 FQGNSA. Written as DNA, the CDR3 is TGTGCCAGCAGCTCCCGGGACAGGATCGTGGGGAGTCAGCCCCAGCATTTT. As protein: CASSSRDRIVGSQPQHF.

This clone has ten or more counts. In DNA form, the CDR3 reads TGTGCCAGCAGTCGGGTCCAGAACTATGGCTACACCTTC. It is translated as CASSRVQNYGYTF. The genes are TRBV6-5 and TRBJ1-2; no reliable D call. The CDR3 has 13 amino acids. In germline, CDR1 is MNHEY, CDR2 SVGAGI. Between the trimmed V and J ends, which lost 5 bases and 2 bases, there was a span of 9 bases.

A single count supports this clone. CDR3 residues: CASSSQGVAGNTIYF. CDR3 bases: TGTGCCAGCAGCTCTCAGGGGGTAGCTGGAAACACCATATATTTT. The chain carries TRBV7-2 and TRBJ1-3, with 7 bases identical to TRBD1. Germline CDR1 reads SGHTA; CDR2 reads FQGNSA. V gave up 4 bases and J gave up 2 bases; unmatched junction bases: 5. The CDR3 has 15 residues. Looking up the rest from reference TRBV7-2 and TRBJ1-3 gives the full variable domain: GAGVSQSPSNKVTEKGKDVELRCDPISGHTALYWYRQSLGQGLEFLIYFQGNSAPDKSGLPSDRFSAERTGGSVSTLTIQRTQQEDSAVYLCASSSQGVAGNTIYFGEGSWLTVV.

The rearrangement uses TRBV2 and TRBJ1-1; 7 bases are a match to TRBD1. Trimming took 6 bases from V and 4 from J; bases not matched to a gene: 11. Germline CDR1 reads SNHLY; CDR2 reads FYNNEI. The CDR3 loop spans 15 amino acids. CDR3 amino acids: CASSGTQGPGTEAFF. CDR3 DNA sequence: TGTGCCAGCAGCGGAACACAGGGGCCGGGCACTGAAGCTTTCTTT.

CDR3 sequence reads: CASIGQFYGEQFF. Written as DNA, the CDR3 is TGTGCCAGTATCGGACAGTTCTACGGTGAGCAGTTCTTC. J is TRBJ2-1 and V is TRBV19; TRBD1 is a possible D gene (6 bases). The length of the CDR3 is 13 residues. Germline V gene data show CDR1 as LNHDA and CDR2 as SQIVND (reference sequence). The V end lost 7 bases, the J end lost 9 bases, and 16 bases lay between the germline ends.

The V gene is TRBV7-9, the J gene TRBJ2-7, with D possibly TRBD2 on 6 matching bases. Trimming stripped 1 base from V and 6 bases from J, with 19 bases between. The length of the CDR3 is 16 residues. Germline V CDR1 and CDR2: SEHNR, FQNEAQ (reference sequence). Here the CDR3 DNA reads TGTGCCAGCAGCTTAGGGAGGGACCGCATCAAGTCCGAGCAGTACTTC. Its translation: CASSLGRDRIKSEQYF.

The chain uses TRBV5-1 and TRBJ2-1, with 7 bases aligning to TRBD1. CDR3 length equals 14 residues. Trimming cost V 4 bases and J 6 bases; bases outside gene matches: 7. Germline assignment: CDR1 SGHRS and CDR2 YFSETQ. Written as DNA, the CDR3 is TGCGCCAGCAGCCAGATTGGACAGGCCAATGAGCAGTTCTTC. Protein product: CASSQIGQANEQFF.

J is TRBJ1-4 and V is TRBV12-5; D may be TRBD1 (6 bases). With 1 base removed from V and 0 bases from J, the gap between germline ends came to 18 bases. This CDR3 is built from 19 residues. Germline CDR1 LGHNT, CDR2 FRNRAP. The CDR3 spells CASGLESDRRSATNEKLFF. CDR3 coding DNA: TGTGCTAGTGGTTTGGAGTCGGACAGACGCTCTGCAACTAATGAAAAACTGTTTTTT. Filled out from reference TRBV12-5 and TRBJ1-4, the complete variable domain reads DARVTQTPRHKVTEMGQEVTMRCQPILGHNTVFWYRQTMMQGLELLAYFRNRAPLDDSGMPKDRFSAEMPDATLATLKIQPSEPRDSAVYFCASGLESDRRSATNEKLFFGSGTQLSVL.

The chain couples TRBV4-1 to TRBJ1-6; 9 bases fit TRBD1. This CDR3 has 16 residues. The germline V gene has CDR1 MGHRA and CDR2 YSYEKL. V was clipped by 4 bases and J by 3 bases; unmatched bases: 4. CDR3 amino acids: CASSRGGQGYNSPLHF. CDR3 sequence (DNA): TGCGCCAGCAGCCGGGGGGGACAGGGCTATAATTCACCCCTCCACTTT.

The genes are TRBV6-4 and TRBJ1-6; 8 bases are shared with TRBD1. This CDR3 region has 14 residues. Trimming took 5 bases from V and 7 from J; bases not matched to a gene: 4. The germline gives CDR1 MRHNA, CDR2 SNTAGT. The CDR3 here is CASSRTGTNSPLHF. The CDR3 nucleotides are TGTGCCAGCAGTCGGACAGGGACAAATTCACCCCTCCACTTT.

This clone showed up just once. This chain uses TRBV19 with TRBJ1-6; TRBD1 matches at 7 bases. Germline V gives CDR1 LNHDA, CDR2 SQIVND (reference sequence). After removal of 5 bases from V and 6 bases from J, the junction contained 7 bases not matched to a gene. The CDR3 spans 15 residues. CDR3 sequence: CASSGEQGFNSPLHF. The CDR3 nucleotides are TGTGCCAGTAGTGGGGAACAGGGGTTTAATTCACCCCTCCACTTT.

This chain joins TRBV7-9 and TRBJ1-6; 8 bases align to TRBD1. The germline gives CDR1 SEHNR, CDR2 FQNEAQ (reference sequence). Germline trimming cut 5 bases from V and 9 bases from J; bases unmatched to any gene: 12. The CDR3 has 16 amino acids. For the CDR3, the DNA is TGTGCCAGCAGCCTACCGGAGGGGACAGGCGGTTCACCCCTCCACTTT. Protein sequence: CASSLPEGTGGSPLHF.